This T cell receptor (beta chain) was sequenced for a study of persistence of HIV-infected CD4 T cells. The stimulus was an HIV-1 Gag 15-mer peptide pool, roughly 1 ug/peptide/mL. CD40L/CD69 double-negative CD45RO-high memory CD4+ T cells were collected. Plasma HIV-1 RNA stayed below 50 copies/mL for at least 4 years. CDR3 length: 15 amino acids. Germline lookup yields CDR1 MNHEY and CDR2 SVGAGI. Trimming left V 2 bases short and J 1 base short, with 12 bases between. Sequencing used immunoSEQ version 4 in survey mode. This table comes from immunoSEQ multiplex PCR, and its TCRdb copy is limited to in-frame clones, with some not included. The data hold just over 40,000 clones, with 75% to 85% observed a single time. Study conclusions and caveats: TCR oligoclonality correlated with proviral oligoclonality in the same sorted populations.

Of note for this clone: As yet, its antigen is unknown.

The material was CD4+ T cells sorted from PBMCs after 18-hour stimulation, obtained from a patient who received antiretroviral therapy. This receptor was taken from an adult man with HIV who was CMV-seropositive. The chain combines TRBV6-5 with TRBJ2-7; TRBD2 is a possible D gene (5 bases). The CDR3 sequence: CASSYEGLFSYEQYF. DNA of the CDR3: TGTGCCAGCAGTTACGAGGGTCTTTTTTCCTACGAGCAGTACTTC.